This T cell receptor beta chain comes out of a study of T cells after yellow fever vaccination. The study, taken as a whole, reports: Most primary-vaccination clones recurred post-booster (approximately 96% CD4, 88% CD8). Just a small share of clonotypes turned up in the CD4 compartment as well as the CD8 compartment.

5'RACE template switching added a universal primer site and UMIs to TCR cDNA. Each CDR3 protein is one row after TCRdb ran MiXCR on the 5' RACE reads. The sample gives a few hundred thousand distinct CDR3 sequences, approximately 8% of which show up once; approximately 15% is in the top ten. The CDR3 runs to 14 residues. V was cut by 3 bases and J by 9 bases, with 15 bases left in between. Germline CDR1 and CDR2: SGHTA and FQGNSA. This clonotype has only a few counts. What it recognizes is unknown. The clonotype originates from a man aged 18 to 29 who received the YFV17D yellow fever vaccine. V is TRBV7-2 and J is TRBJ2-4; D is possibly TRBD2 (7 bases). The sequenced sample was PBMCs, obtained roughly 46 days after the first yellow fever vaccination. The CDR3 DNA follows: TGTGCCAGCAGCTTCAGGGGAGGGAATCTCATTCAGTACTTC. Translation: CASSFRGGNLIQYF.